The 15 T cell receptor beta chains in this list originate from one sample, sequenced in a study of CXCR3 chemokines and chemotherapy response in bladder cancer. TCRdb fed the PCR reads into MiXCR, producing one record per CDR3 protein. The repertoire includes nearly 9,000 distinct CDR3 sequences, under 25% of them detected once, and around 8.7% sits in the top ten. The sample was taken from a patient whose treatment included neoadjuvant chemotherapy. These receptors all stem from a human donor with bladder cancer that did not respond to neoadjuvant chemotherapy.

In its sample, this clonotype is medium-sized. This sequence joins TRBV7-2 and TRBJ2-6, with 7 nucleotides matching TRBD1. Germline V gene sequence: CDR1 SGHTA, CDR2 FQGNSA. V trimming: 4 bases; J trimming: 3 bases; junction bases outside the gene matches: 3. There are 15 residues in the CDR3. This CDR3 is CASSSTGVGANVLTF. CDR3 in DNA: TGTGCCAGCAGCTCTACAGGGGTTGGGGCCAACGTCCTGACTTTC.

This clonotype was recorded at least ten times. V and J are TRBV7-3 and TRBJ2-7, with D possibly TRBD1 on 5 matching bases. The V and J ends lost 7 bases and 0 bases respectively, with 13 bases between them. In germline, CDR1 is SGHTA, CDR2 FQGTGA. There are 14 residues in the CDR3. This CDR3 is CASKVGASSYEQYF. CDR3 sequence (DNA): TGTGCCAGCAAAGTAGGGGCCAGCTCCTACGAGCAGTACTTC.

This clonotype was counted only a few times. Given a far larger clone just one base away, this is likely a sequencing read error. The J gene is TRBJ2-5, the V gene TRBV6-6; TRBD2 is a possible D gene (5 bases). Between the trimmed V and J ends, which lost 5 bases and 11 bases, there was a span of 21 bases. CDR1 is MNHNY and CDR2 is SVGAGI in the germline V gene (reference sequence). The CDR3 is 14 amino acids. The CDR3 spells CASSRGDGYNEQYF. The CDR3 DNA follows: TGTGCCAGCAGTCGGGGTGACGGATACAATGAGCAGTACTTC.

This clonotype was observed a handful of times. A far larger clone is off by one base, so a read error is likely. The V gene is TRBV19, the J gene TRBJ2-5; 12 bases line up with TRBD2. CDR1 is LNHDA and CDR2 is SQIVND in the germline V gene (reference sequence). This CDR3 contains 14 residues. V was clipped by 3 bases and J by 11 bases; unmatched bases: 7. The DNA for the CDR3 is TGTGCCAGTAGTATTCTAGCGGGGGGGAATGAGCAGTACTTC. This sequence encodes CASSILAGGNEQYF.

This clonotype was observed many times. CDR3 nucleotides: TGTGCCAGCAGCTTAGGACCTTCCTACGAGCAGTACTTC. Translated, it gives CASSLGPSYEQYF. The chain employs TRBV7-9 and TRBJ2-7, with D unresolved. Germline CDR1 reads SEHNR; CDR2 reads FQNEAQ (reference sequence). This CDR3 is built from 13 residues. Trimming took off 1 base at V and 1 base at J, with 5 bases between the two ends.

This clonotype turned up a few times. The gene calls are TRBV10-2 and TRBJ2-7; no clear D gene. V lost 5 bases and J 0 bases, leaving 8 bases between the germline ends. The length of the CDR3 is 13 residues. Germline V lookup: CDR1 WSHSY, CDR2 SAAADI. CDR3 residues: CASSLAVSYEQYF. The CDR3 DNA reads TGCGCCAGCAGTCTTGCGGTCTCCTACGAGCAGTACTTC.

This clonotype has ten or more counts. The rearrangement links TRBV29-1 to TRBJ1-2; D remains unclear. The CDR3 is 13 amino acids. From germline, CDR1 is SQVTM and CDR2 ANQGSEA. Trimming removed 3 bases from V and 0 bases from J, with 8 bases in between. In DNA, the CDR3 is TGCAGCGTTGAGCGGGAAACTAACTATGGCTACACCTTC. This encodes CSVERETNYGYTF.

This clonotype is termed medium-sized. This rearrangement joins TRBV6-1 to TRBJ2-5, with D possibly being TRBD1 (6 bases). Germline-derived CDR1 and CDR2 are MNHNS and SASEGT. The CDR3 has 13 amino acids. The V and J ends lost 5 bases and 4 bases respectively, with 11 bases between them. The CDR3 bases are TGTGCCAGCAGTCGGGACAAGAGAGAGACCCAGTACTTC. It is translated as CASSRDKRETQYF.

This clonotype is categorized as medium-sized. This chain links TRBV19 with TRBJ2-5; D is ambiguous. CDR1 and CDR2 (germline): LNHDA, SQIVND (reference sequence). The CDR3 is 12 amino acids. The V gene lost 6 bases and the J gene lost 5 bases, with 10 bases spanning the gap. CDR3 residues: CASRIEGETQYF. The CDR3 DNA is TGTGCCAGTAGAATCGAAGGGGAGACCCAGTACTTC. Looking up the rest from reference TRBV19 and TRBJ2-5 gives the full variable domain: DGGITQSPKYLFRKEGQNVTLSCEQNLNHDAMYWYRQDPGQGLRLIYYSQIVNDFQKGDIAEGYSVSREKKESFPLTVTSAQKNPTAFYLCASRIEGETQYFGPGTRLLVL.

In its sample, this clonotype was seen a few times. The chain carries TRBV20-1 and TRBJ2-5; a possible D gene is TRBD2 (6 bases). Germline-derived CDR1 and CDR2 are DFQATT and SNEGSKA (reference sequence). The CDR3 has 15 amino acids. V shed 5 bases and J shed 5 bases, with 21 bases lying between them. For the CDR3, the DNA is TGCAGTGCTGTCAATTTGGGGAGCGCGGGGGAGACCCAGTACTTC. This sequence encodes CSAVNLGSAGETQYF.

Relative to its sample, this clonotype is medium-sized. V is TRBV7-2 and J is TRBJ2-6, with 7 bases identical to TRBD1. This CDR3 has 16 residues. The V gene's germline CDR1 is SGHTA and CDR2 FQGNSA. J lost 0 bases, V lost 6 bases, and 5 bases had no gene match. The CDR3 reads CASSRQGPSGANVLTF. The CDR3 bases are TGTGCCAGCAGTCGACAGGGACCCTCTGGGGCCAACGTCCTGACTTTC. Full variable domain (missing parts from reference TRBV7-2 and TRBJ2-6): GAGVSQSPSNKVTEKGKDVELRCDPISGHTALYWYRQSLGQGLEFLIYFQGNSAPDKSGLPSDRFSAERTGGSVSTLTIQRTQQEDSAVYLCASSRQGPSGANVLTFGAGSRLTVL.

A note on this clonotype: A read error may produce the germline difference seen at one junction end. This sequence joins TRBV19 and TRBJ1-2; the D is unclear. This CDR3 region has 14 residues. The germline gives CDR1 LNHDA, CDR2 SQIVND (reference sequence). The CDR3 bases are TGTGCCAGTAGTGCTACCGGGCCTGGCTATGGCCACACCTTC. This translates into CASSATGPGYGHTF.

Remarks on this clonotype: A far larger clone is just one base off, so this is likely a read error. The chain joins TRBV7-9 to TRBJ2-3, with a tentative D call TRBD2 (6 bases). The germline V gene has CDR1 SEHNR and CDR2 FQNEAQ (reference sequence). V was shortened by 3 bases and J by 3 bases, with 19 bases between the two germline ends. The CDR3 contains 17 residues. The CDR3 reads CASSFLRRRGWTDTQYF. The CDR3 region has the DNA TGTGCCAGCAGCTTCTTACGAAGGAGGGGATGGACAGATACGCAGTATTTT.

In its sample, this clonotype was seen a few times. A far larger clone is one nucleotide away, so this likely arose from a read error. The V and J genes are TRBV6-1 and TRBJ2-5; TRBD2 agrees at 16 bases. CDR1 and CDR2 from the germline V gene are MNHNS and SASEGT. This CDR3 is built from 19 residues. V shed 4 bases and J 4 bases; nucleotides not matched to a gene: 12. CDR3 amino acids: CASSASSGTSGGEGETQYF. DNA of the CDR3: TGTGCCAGCAGTGCCTCATCCGGGACTAGCGGGGGGGAGGGAGAGACCCAGTACTTC.

As for this clonotype: Only one base separates this from a far larger clonotype, so it likely reflects a read error. The chain uses TRBV6-6 and TRBJ2-2; TRBD1 agrees at 7 bases. The CDR3 length is 15 residues. Germline CDR1 reads MNHNY; CDR2 reads SVGAGI (reference sequence). CDR3 protein: CASSPTGTNTGKLFF. The DNA of the CDR3 is TGTGCCAGCAGCCCGACAGGGACGAACACCGGGAAGCTGTTTTTT.